The clone carrying this T cell receptor beta chain was counted a single time. Its antigen remains unknown. These data come from a study of Tregs in tolerant kidney transplant recipients. Turning to the study itself: Recipient Tregs were cultured approximately 16 days with activated donor B cells and IL-2. Sorting of CD4+CD25+CD127- cells followed 3-day belatacept mixed lymphocyte reactions, sometimes with approximately 5-day graft donor restimulation. General study results and limits: The small number of patients limits these findings pending further validation. Biological reproducibility was not directly addressed in this study.

This CDR3 is 19 amino acids long. Germline V gene lookup returns CDR1 SGHTA and CDR2 FQGNSA. Trimming shortened V by 2 bases and J by 7 bases, and 27 bases separated the two germline ends. This table comes from immunoSEQ multiplex PCR, and its TCRdb copy is limited to in-frame clones, with some not included. Of some 11,000 clones listed, around 91% were seen once; the top ten hold 5.5% to 7%. The TCR sequence derives from a human patient who received a combined kidney and bone marrow transplant. The starting material was Tregs from blood cultured with allogeneic cells, obtained before the transplant. The chain links TRBV7-2 to TRBJ2-4, with D possibly being TRBD1 (6 bases). CDR3 sequence (DNA): TGTGCCAGCAGCTTAAGGCGAAGTTTGTCACAGGGATGGGGGAACATTCAGTACTTC. Translation gives CASSLRRSLSQGWGNIQYF. The full variable domain, in which reference TRBV7-2 and TRBJ2-4 provide the parts outside the CDR3, is GAGVSQSPSNKVTEKGKDVELRCDPISGHTALYWYRQSLGQGLEFLIYFQGNSAPDKSGLPSDRFSAERTGGSVSTLTIQRTQQEDSAVYLCASSLRRSLSQGWGNIQYFGAGTRLSVL.